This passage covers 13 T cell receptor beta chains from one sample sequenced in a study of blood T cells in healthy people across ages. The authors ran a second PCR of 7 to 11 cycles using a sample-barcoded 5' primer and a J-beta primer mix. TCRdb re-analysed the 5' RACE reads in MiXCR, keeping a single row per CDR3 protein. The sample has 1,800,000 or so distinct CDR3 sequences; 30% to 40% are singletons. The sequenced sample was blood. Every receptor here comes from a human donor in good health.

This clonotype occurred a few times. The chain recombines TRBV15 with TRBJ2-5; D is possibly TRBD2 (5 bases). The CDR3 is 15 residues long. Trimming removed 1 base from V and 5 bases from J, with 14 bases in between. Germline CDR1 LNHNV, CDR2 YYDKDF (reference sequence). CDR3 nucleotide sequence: TGTGCCACCAGCAGAGTAGGTGTATCGGGGGAGACCCAGTACTTC. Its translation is CATSRVGVSGETQYF.

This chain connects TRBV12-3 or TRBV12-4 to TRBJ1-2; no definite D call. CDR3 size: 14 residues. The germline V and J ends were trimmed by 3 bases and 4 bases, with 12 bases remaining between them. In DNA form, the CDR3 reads TGTGCCAGCAGTTTTGCGGGCGGACCCTATGGCTACACCTTC. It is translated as CASSFAGGPYGYTF.

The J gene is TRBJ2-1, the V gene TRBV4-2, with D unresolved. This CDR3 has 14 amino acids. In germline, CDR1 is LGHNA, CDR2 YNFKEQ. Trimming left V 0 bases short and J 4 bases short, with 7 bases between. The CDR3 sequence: CASSQDPRYNEQFF. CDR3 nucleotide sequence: TGTGCCAGCAGCCAAGATCCACGGTACAATGAGCAGTTCTTC.

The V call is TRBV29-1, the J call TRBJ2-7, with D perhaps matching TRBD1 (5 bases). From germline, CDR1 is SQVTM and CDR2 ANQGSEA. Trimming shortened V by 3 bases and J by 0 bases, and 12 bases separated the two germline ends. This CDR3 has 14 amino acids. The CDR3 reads CSVETARSSYEQYF. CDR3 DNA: TGCAGCGTTGAGACAGCCAGGAGCTCCTACGAGCAGTACTTC.

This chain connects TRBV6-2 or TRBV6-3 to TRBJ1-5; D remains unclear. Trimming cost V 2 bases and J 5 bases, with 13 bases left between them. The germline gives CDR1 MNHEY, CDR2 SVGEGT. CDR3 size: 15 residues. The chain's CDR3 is CASSYLTAADQPQHF. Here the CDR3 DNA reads TGTGCCAGCAGTTACCTCACCGCTGCGGATCAGCCCCAGCATTTT.

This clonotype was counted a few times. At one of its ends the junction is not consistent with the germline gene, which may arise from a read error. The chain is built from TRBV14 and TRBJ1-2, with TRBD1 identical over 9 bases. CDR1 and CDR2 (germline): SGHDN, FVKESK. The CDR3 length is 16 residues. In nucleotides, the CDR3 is TGTGCTAGCAGCCAAGACCACAGGGGGCTTCACTATGGCTACACCTTC. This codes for CASSQDHRGLHYGYTF.

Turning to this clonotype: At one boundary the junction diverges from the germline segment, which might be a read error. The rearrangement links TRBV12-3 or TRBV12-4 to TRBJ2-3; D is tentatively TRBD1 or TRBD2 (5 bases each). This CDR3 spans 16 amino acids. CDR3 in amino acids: CASTLGVTVPTDAQYF. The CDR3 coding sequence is TGTGCCAGCACCCTCGGGGTGACAGTGCCCACAGATGCGCAGTATTTT.

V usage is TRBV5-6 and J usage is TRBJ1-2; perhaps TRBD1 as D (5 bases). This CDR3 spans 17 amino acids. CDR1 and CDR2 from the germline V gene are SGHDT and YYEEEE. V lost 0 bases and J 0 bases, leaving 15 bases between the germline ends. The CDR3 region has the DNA TGTGCCAGCAGCTTGGCCTACGGGGGTGACGCTAACTATGGCTACACCTTC. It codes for CASSLAYGGDANYGYTF.

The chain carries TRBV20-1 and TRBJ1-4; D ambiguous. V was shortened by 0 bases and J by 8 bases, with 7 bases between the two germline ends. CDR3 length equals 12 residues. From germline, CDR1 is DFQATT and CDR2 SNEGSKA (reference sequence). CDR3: CSARDHSEKLFF. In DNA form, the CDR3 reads TGCAGTGCTAGAGATCATTCAGAAAAACTGTTTTTT.

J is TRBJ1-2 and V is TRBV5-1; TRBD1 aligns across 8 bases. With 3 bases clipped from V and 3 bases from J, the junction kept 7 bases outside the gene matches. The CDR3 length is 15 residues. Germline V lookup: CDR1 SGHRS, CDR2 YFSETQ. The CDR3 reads CASSSAGQGHYGYTF. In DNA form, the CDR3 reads TGCGCCAGCAGCTCGGCCGGACAGGGCCACTATGGCTACACCTTC. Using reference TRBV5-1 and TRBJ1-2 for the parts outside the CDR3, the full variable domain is KAGVTQTPRYLIKTRGQQVTLSCSPISGHRSVSWYQQTPGQGLQFLFEYFSETQRNKGNFPGRFSGRQFSNSRSEMNVSTLELGDSALYLCASSSAGQGHYGYTFGSGTRLTVV.

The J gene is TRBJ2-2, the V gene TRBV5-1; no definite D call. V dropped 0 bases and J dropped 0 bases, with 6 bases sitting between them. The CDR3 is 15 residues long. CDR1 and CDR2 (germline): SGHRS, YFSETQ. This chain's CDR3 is CASSLDGPNTGELFF. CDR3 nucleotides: TGCGCCAGCAGCTTGGACGGGCCGAACACCGGGGAGCTGTTTTTT.

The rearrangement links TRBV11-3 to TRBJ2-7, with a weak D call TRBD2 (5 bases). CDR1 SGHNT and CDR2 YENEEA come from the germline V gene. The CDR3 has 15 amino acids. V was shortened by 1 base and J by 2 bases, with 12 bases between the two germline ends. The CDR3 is CASSLGGGSAYEQYF. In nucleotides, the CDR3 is TGTGCCAGCAGCTTAGGTGGAGGATCGGCCTACGAGCAGTACTTC. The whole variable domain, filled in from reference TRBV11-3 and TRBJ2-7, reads EAGVVQSPRYKIIEKKQPVAFWCNPISGHNTLYWYLQNLGQGPELLIRYENEEAVDDSQLPKDRFSAERLKGVDSTLKIQPAELGDSAVYLCASSLGGGSAYEQYFGPGTRLTVT.

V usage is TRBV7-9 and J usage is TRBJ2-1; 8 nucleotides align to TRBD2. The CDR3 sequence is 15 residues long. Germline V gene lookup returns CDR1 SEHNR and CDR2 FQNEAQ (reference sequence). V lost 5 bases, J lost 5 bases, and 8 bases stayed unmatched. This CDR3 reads CASSTRGGPNNEQFF. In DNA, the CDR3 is TGTGCCAGCAGCACACGGGGGGGCCCCAACAATGAGCAGTTCTTC.